This T cell receptor (beta chain) was profiled in a study of cytomegalovirus exposure and HLA in healthy donors. Study outcomes and limitations: Altogether, 150 to 200 TCR beta chains were recorded as cytomegalovirus-associated. A prior analysis recorded that most TCR beta V segments were productive about 87% or about 30% of the time. Indistinguishability led to the exclusion of some V segments, TRBV6-2 and TRBV6-3 included.

Turning to this clone: Its antigen is as yet unknown.

The germline V gene has CDR1 LNHDA and CDR2 SQIVND (reference sequence). V dropped 4 bases and J dropped 8; count of bases not matched to a gene: 10. This CDR3 is built from 14 residues. It was with 60 Vbeta and 13 Jbeta primers that the PCR ran. Clones were read by immunoSEQ multiplex PCR, and TCRdb kept only the in-frame ones, dropping some. The sample features some 76,000 clones, with 2% to 2.5% in its top ten. V is TRBV19 and J is TRBJ1-1; 7 bases align to TRBD1. The sequencing sample was made of PBMCs. The origin of this receptor is a female donor in good health and CMV-seropositive. The CDR3 region has the DNA TGTGCCAGTAGTAGCAACAGGGGAGCTAGGGAAGCTTTCTTT. Encoded protein: CASSSNRGAREAFF.